These 2 T cell receptor beta chains were sequenced from one sample in a study of radiotherapy plus CTLA-4 blockade in lung cancer. Only in-frame clones appear in the TCRdb table, and some are missing; sequencing was by immunoSEQ multiplex PCR. The repertoire consists of some 110,000 clones, with under 90% occurring once and the leading ten covering 2.4%. Sequenced material: peripheral blood, taken from a patient treated with radiotherapy plus ipilimumab. The receptors stem from a human donor with non-small cell lung cancer that progressed on radiotherapy plus ipilimumab. Some clones in this sample may be carry-over from other donors' samples.

This chain connects TRBV5-1 to TRBJ2-5; D uncertain. Trimming removed 2 bases from V and 3 bases from J, with 11 bases in between. CDR1 SGHRS and CDR2 YFSETQ come from the germline V gene. The CDR3 spans 14 residues. CDR3 loop: CASSLRNPKETQYF. CDR3 nucleotide sequence: TGCGCCAGCAGCTTAAGAAATCCCAAAGAGACCCAGTACTTC.

The chain recombines TRBV5-1 with TRBJ2-1; 7 bases are a match to TRBD1. Germline loops: CDR1 SGHRS, CDR2 YFSETQ. The ends lost 2 bases at V and 0 bases at J; junction bases unmatched: 5. The CDR3 contains 16 residues. CDR3 nucleotides: TGCGCCAGCAGCTTCCAGGGGACAGTCTCCTACAATGAGCAGTTCTTC. It translates to CASSFQGTVSYNEQFF.